These T cell receptor beta chains were read from a single sample in a study of T cells expressing NK-cell markers. TCRdb reprocessed the 5' RACE reads and reports one entry per CDR3 protein, with no DNA. The data show more than 400,000 distinct CDR3 sequences, and the top ten clones hold less than 7.5%. The sequenced sample consisted of blood T cells: a sorted CD56 or NKG2C T cell subset, CD4+ or CD8+ T cells, or bulk PBMC T cells (not recorded which). These receptors originate from a woman aged 18-69 years in good health. Each CDR3 is given with its conserved first and last residue. Fields, in order: CDR3 length, J gene, V gene, CDR3 protein.

>14|TRBJ2-1|TRBV10-1
CASQAGGEYNEQFF
>13|TRBJ2-5|TRBV20-1
CSARRDSQETQYF
>13|TRBJ1-1|TRBV7-9
CASSFGEEAEAFF
>11|TRBJ1-1|TRBV2
CASRSQAEAFF
>14|TRBJ1-5|TRBV6-2/TRBV6-3
CASTRAYSNQPQHF
>19|TRBJ2-1|TRBV6-6
CASSYRGGWGQGANNEQFF
>16|TRBJ2-3|TRBV20-1
CSARKGLAGQTDTQYF
>16|TRBJ2-3|TRBV3-1
CASSQNGGSPADTQYF
>13|TRBJ2-7|TRBV15
CATKGTGGHEQYF
>15|TRBJ2-1|TRBV20-1
CSARTPGKNPNEQFF
>14|TRBJ2-3|TRBV6-2/TRBV6-3
CASSPAGEADTQYF
>11|TRBJ2-1|TRBV30
CAWSTNNEQFF
>15|TRBJ2-1|TRBV14
CASSPGVNSYNEQFF
>12|TRBJ1-2|TRBV15
CATSRSQFGYTF
>16|TRBJ2-2|TRBV4-1
CASSQGTPPNTGELFF
>19|TRBJ2-4|TRBV20-1
CSARDIRIDRGLAKNIQYF
>17|TRBJ2-1|TRBV29-1
CSVSGLAGVSPYNEQFF
>13|TRBJ2-5|TRBV20-1
CSASSGSRETQYF
>17|TRBJ2-3|TRBV20-1
CSARELGEPTPADTQYF
>15|TRBJ2-3|TRBV7-2
CASSLYGRSTDTQYF
>14|TRBJ1-4|TRBV27
CASTSDPGREKLFF
>13|TRBJ2-7|TRBV18
CASSVGITYEQYF
>19|TRBJ2-2|TRBV12-3/TRBV12-4
CASRTTGDWTSGGAGELFF
>16|TRBJ1-1|TRBV9
CASSVEVGARVTEAFF